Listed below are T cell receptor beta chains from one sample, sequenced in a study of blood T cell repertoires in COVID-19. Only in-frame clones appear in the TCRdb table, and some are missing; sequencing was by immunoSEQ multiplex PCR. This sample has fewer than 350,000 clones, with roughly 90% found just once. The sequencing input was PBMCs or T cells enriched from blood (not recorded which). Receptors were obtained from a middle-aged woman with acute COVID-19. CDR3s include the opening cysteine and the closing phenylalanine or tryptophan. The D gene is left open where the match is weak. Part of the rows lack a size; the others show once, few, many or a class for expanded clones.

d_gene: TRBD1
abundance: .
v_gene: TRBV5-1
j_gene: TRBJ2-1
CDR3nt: TGCGCCAGCAGCTTAAGGACAGGCGATTACTCCTCCTACAATGAGCAGTTCTTC
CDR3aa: CASSLRTGDYSSYNEQFF

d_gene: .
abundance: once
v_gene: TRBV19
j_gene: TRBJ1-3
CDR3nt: TGTGCCAGTAAATTTTCAGGGTTTGGAAACACCATATATTTT
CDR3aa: CASKFSGFGNTIYF

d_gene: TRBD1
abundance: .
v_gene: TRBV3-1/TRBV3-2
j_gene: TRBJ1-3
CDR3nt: TGTGCCAGCAGCCAAGAGGTGACAGGGTGGAGCGCCATATATTTT
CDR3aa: CASSQEVTGWSAIYF

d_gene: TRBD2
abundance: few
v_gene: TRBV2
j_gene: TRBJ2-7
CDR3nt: TGTGCCAGCGTCAGTGAACTAGCGGGAGGCCCCTTTTCGAAGCAGTACTTC
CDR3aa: CASVSELAGGPFSKQYF

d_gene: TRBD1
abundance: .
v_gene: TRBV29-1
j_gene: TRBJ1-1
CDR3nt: TGCAGCGTGATCAGGGGGGCGAACACTGAAGCTTTCTTT
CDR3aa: CSVIRGANTEAFF

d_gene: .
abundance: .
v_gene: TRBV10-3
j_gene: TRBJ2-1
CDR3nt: TGTGCCATCACCTTAGGAGAGGGAGTTGAGCAGTTCTTC
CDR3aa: CAITLGEGVEQFF

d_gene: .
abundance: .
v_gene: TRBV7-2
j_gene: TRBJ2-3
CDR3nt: TGTGCCAGCAGCTTAGCTAGGGGTCCAGATACGCAGTATTTT
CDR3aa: CASSLARGPDTQYF

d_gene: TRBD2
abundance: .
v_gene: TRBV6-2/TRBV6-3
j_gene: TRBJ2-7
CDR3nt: TGTGCCAGCAGCTTACTAGCGGGAACGAGCGAGCAGTACTTC
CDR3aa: CASSLLAGTSEQYF

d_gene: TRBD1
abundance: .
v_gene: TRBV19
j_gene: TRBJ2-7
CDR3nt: TGTGCCAGTAGTTACCGAGCAGGGGGCTACGAGCAGTACTTC
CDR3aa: CASSYRAGGYEQYF

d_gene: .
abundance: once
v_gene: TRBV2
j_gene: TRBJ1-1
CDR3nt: TGTGCCAGCAGCGAGGGTGAACACACTGAAGCTTTCTTT
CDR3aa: CASSEGEHTEAFF